The 17 T cell receptor beta chains presented below share a single source sample, sequenced in a study of CD8 T cells in ankylosing spondylitis. The antigens these receptors bind are not known. Each CDR3 protein gets one entry after TCRdb re-called the 5' RACE reads with MiXCR. Of 670,000 or so distinct CDR3 sequences in the sample, under 20% were seen once. Study-wide points: A TCR beta motif made of under 10 highly homologous variants seemed typical of ankylosing spondylitis blood.

The specimen sequenced was blood, either unsorted or a sorted T cell fraction (not recorded which). These receptors all stem from a male donor with ankylosing spondylitis.

The chain uses TRBV7-9 and TRBJ1-1, with 7 bases fitting TRBD1. Germline values: CDR1 SEHNR, CDR2 FQNEAQ (reference sequence). After removal of 7 bases from V and 9 bases from J, the junction contained 17 bases not matched to a gene. The CDR3 is 15 amino acids. The CDR3 loop is CASNWLGGAGGKAFF. CDR3 DNA: TGTGCCAGCAACTGGTTAGGGGGGGCAGGGGGGAAAGCTTTCTTT. The full variable domain, in which reference TRBV7-9 and TRBJ1-1 provide the parts outside the CDR3, is DTGVSQNPRHKITKRGQNVTFRCDPISEHNRLYWYRQTLGQGPEFLTYFQNEAQLEKSRLLSDRFSAERPKGSFSTLEIQRTEQGDSAMYLCASNWLGGAGGKAFFGQGTRLTVV.

J is TRBJ1-5 and V is TRBV10-3, with a tentative D call TRBD1 (6 bases). The V end lost 0 bases, the J end lost 6 bases, and 12 bases lay between the germline ends. Germline V lookup: CDR1 ENHRY, CDR2 SYGVKD. The CDR3 has 15 amino acids. The CDR3 reads CAISESPQGGQPQHF. The CDR3 nucleotides are TGTGCCATCAGTGAGTCGCCACAGGGTGGTCAGCCCCAGCATTTT.

This clonotype came up a few times. J is TRBJ2-7 and V is TRBV5-1; 15 bases line up with TRBD2. This CDR3 has 16 amino acids. Trimming took 4 bases from V and 4 from J; bases not matched to a gene: 6. Germline-derived CDR1 and CDR2 are SGHRS and YFSETQ. CDR3 sequence: CASSPPGTSGGYEQYF. The CDR3 bases are TGCGCCAGCAGCCCCCCCGGGACTAGCGGGGGGTACGAGCAGTACTTC.

This clonotype was observed a handful of times. The rearrangement links TRBV29-1 to TRBJ2-5; no definite D call. Germline V gene data show CDR1 as SQVTM and CDR2 as ANQGSEA. V was trimmed by 7 bases and J by 5 bases, leaving 11 bases between them. The CDR3 is made up of 11 amino acids. This CDR3 is CSAKGWETQYF. CDR3 DNA: TGCAGCGCCAAAGGTTGGGAGACCCAGTACTTC.

The V gene is TRBV20-1, the J gene TRBJ1-1; D is undetermined. CDR1 is DFQATT and CDR2 is SNEGSKA in the germline V gene (reference sequence). The CDR3 covers 14 residues. Trimming shortened V by 1 base and J by 0 bases, and 9 bases separated the two germline ends. The CDR3 loop is CSARVTGLNTEAFF. For the CDR3, the DNA is TGCAGTGCTAGAGTAACGGGCCTGAACACTGAAGCTTTCTTT.

The chain couples TRBV20-1 to TRBJ2-5, with D possibly matching TRBD2 (6 bases). Looked up from germline, CDR1 is DFQATT and CDR2 is SNEGSKA (reference sequence). V was shortened by 6 bases and J by 5 bases, with 16 bases between the two germline ends. The CDR3 sequence is 13 residues long. The CDR3 nucleotides are TGCAGTGCCAGAAAGACTAGTGGGGAGACCCAGTACTTC. This encodes CSARKTSGETQYF.

Regarding this clonotype: An end of the junction differs from the germline gene, which may be a read error. This chain links TRBV12-3 or TRBV12-4 with TRBJ2-5, with D possibly being TRBD2 (5 bases). This CDR3 spans 13 amino acids. The CDR3: CASSLAPEGTQYF. The CDR3 region has the DNA TGTGCCAGCAGTCTAGCTCCCGAGGGGACCCAGTACTTC.

This clonotype appeared a few times. The rearrangement joins TRBV10-3 to TRBJ2-1; no clear D. Germline-derived CDR1 and CDR2 are ENHRY and SYGVKD. The CDR3 consists of 12 residues. Between the trimmed V and J ends, which lost 4 bases and 7 bases, there was a span of 8 bases. As DNA, the CDR3 is TGTGCCATCAGTGCGACCGAAAATGAGCAGTTCTTC. This gives the protein CAISATENEQFF.

The chain joins TRBV2 to TRBJ1-4; D unresolved. There are 14 residues in the CDR3. The V end was cut by 2 bases, the J end by 6 bases, with 10 bases between. Germline values: CDR1 SNHLY, CDR2 FYNNEI. DNA of the CDR3: TGTGCCAGCAGTGAATGGGGTATTGATGAAAAACTGTTTTTT. Translated, it gives CASSEWGIDEKLFF.

This clonotype came up a few times. The chain uses TRBV12-3 or TRBV12-4 and TRBJ1-5; D unclear. The V end was cut by 8 bases, the J end by 6 bases, with 23 bases between. The CDR3 totals 16 residues. The CDR3 reads CASRASLGGVSQPQHF. In DNA form, the CDR3 reads TGTGCCAGCCGAGCGTCACTAGGTGGCGTATCTCAGCCCCAGCATTTT.

This clonotype was detected ten times or more. The chain joins TRBV10-2 to TRBJ1-6, with a possible D match to TRBD1 (5 bases). Germline V gene sequence: CDR1 WSHSY, CDR2 SAAADI. CDR3 length: 18 residues. Trimming shortened V by 0 bases and J by 8 bases, and 20 bases separated the two germline ends. For the CDR3, the DNA is TGCGCCAGCAGTGAGTCAGGGGTCTGGGGGAAGAAAGATTCACCCCTCCACTTT. Amino acids: CASSESGVWGKKDSPLHF.

This clonotype appeared a few times. The rearrangement joins TRBV5-1 to TRBJ2-5; 8 positions match TRBD1. The junction had 12 bases not matched to a gene; V was cut back by 4 bases and J by 4 bases. The CDR3 is 16 residues long. Germline V gene sequence: CDR1 SGHRS, CDR2 YFSETQ. CDR3 DNA: TGCGCCAGCAGCCCGCTGTGGCTCACAGGGGGAGAGACCCAGTACTTC. Its translation is CASSPLWLTGGETQYF.

The V and J genes are TRBV6-2 or TRBV6-3 and TRBJ2-1, with TRBD2 as a possible D gene (5 bases). CDR1 is MNHEY, CDR2 SVGEGT, per germline. Trimming cost V 0 bases and J 4 bases, with 13 bases left between them. CDR3 length: 16 residues. CDR3 amino acids: CASSYSGTPGYNEQFF. The CDR3 DNA is TGTGCCAGCAGTTACTCGGGCACCCCGGGGTACAATGAGCAGTTCTTC.

The J gene is TRBJ2-2, the V gene TRBV28, with 15 bases that match TRBD2. The length of the CDR3 is 17 residues. The germline gives CDR1 MDHEN, CDR2 SYDVKM. The V gene end was trimmed by 5 bases and the J gene end by 4 bases; junction bases not matched to a gene: 5. CDR3 residues: CASSEPGLAGGTGELFF. Written as DNA, the CDR3 is TGTGCCAGCAGTGAACCGGGACTAGCGGGGGGCACCGGGGAGCTGTTTTTT.

This clonotype was counted a few times. The rearrangement joins TRBV7-3 to TRBJ2-3; 14 nucleotides agree with TRBD2. After removal of 4 bases from V and 6 bases from J, the junction contained 6 bases not matched to a gene. Looked up from germline, CDR1 is SGHTA and CDR2 is FQGTGA. The CDR3 runs to 16 residues. This CDR3 is CASSSGLAGESDTQYF. The CDR3 DNA reads as TGTGCCAGCAGCTCGGGACTAGCGGGAGAATCGGATACGCAGTATTTT.

This clonotype was detected only a few times. V gene TRBV3-1 combines with J gene TRBJ1-1; D gene ambiguous. The CDR3 runs to 12 residues. In germline, CDR1 is LGHDT, CDR2 YNNKEL (reference sequence). Trimming pared 1 base from V and 5 bases from J, leaving 5 bases between. In nucleotides, the CDR3 is TGTGCCAGCAGCCAAGCGAAGACTGAAGCTTTCTTT. Its translation: CASSQAKTEAFF.

The CDR3 reads CATSEREGKLFF. DNA of the CDR3: TGTGCCACCAGTGAAAGAGAGGGAAAACTGTTTTTT. The chain links TRBV24-1 to TRBJ1-4; D unresolved. V lost 4 bases to trimming and J lost 10 bases, with 9 bases between them. Germline CDR1 is KGHDR and CDR2 is SFDVKD. The CDR3 length is 12 residues.